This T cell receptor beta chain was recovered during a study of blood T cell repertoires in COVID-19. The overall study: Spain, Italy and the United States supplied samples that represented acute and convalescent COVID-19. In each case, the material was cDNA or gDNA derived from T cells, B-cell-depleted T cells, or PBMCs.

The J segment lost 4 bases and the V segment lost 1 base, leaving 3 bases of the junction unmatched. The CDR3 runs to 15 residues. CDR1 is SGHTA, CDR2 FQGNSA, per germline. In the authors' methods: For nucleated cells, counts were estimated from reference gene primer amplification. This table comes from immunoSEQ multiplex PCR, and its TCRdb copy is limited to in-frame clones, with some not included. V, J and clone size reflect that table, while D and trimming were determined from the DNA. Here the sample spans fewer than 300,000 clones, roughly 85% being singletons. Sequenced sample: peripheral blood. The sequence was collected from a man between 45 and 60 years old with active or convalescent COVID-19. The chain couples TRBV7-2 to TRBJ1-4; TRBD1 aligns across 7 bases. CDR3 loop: CASSLGGQSNEKLFF. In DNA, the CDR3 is TGTGCCAGCAGCTTAGGGGGACAGAGTAATGAAAAACTGTTTTTT.